This TCR beta chain was recovered during a study of blood T cell repertoires in COVID-19. In the study's own analysis: From reference gene primer amplification, estimates of nucleated cell counts were derived. Clones were sequenced by immunoSEQ multiplex PCR, and TCRdb holds only the in-frame ones, with some missing. The V and J calls and clone size come from that table; D and trimming were worked out from the DNA. The sample lists roughly 230,000 clones, 65% to 90% occurring once. The CDR3 totals 14 residues. V shed 7 bases and J 7 bases; nucleotides not matched to a gene: 7. CDR1 MNHEY and CDR2 SVGAGI come from the germline V gene. The table lists this clone with a count of one.

The sequenced material came from peripheral blood. The sequence derives from a woman aged 45-65 years with acute or convalescent COVID-19. The V and J genes are TRBV6-5 and TRBJ1-6; 7 bases align to TRBD1. The chain's CDR3 is CASTTGTENSPLHF. CDR3 nucleotide sequence: TGTGCCAGCACTACCGGGACAGAAAATTCACCCCTCCACTTT.